A single sample gave rise to the 27 T cell receptor beta chains below, sequenced in a study of T cell responses to AZD1222 COVID-19 vaccine. Sequencing used immunoSEQ multiplex PCR; TCRdb keeps in-frame clones, though not all of them. Of 90,000 to 150,000 clones in the sample, 85% to 90% are singletons; the top ten hold approximately 15%. Sample: peripheral blood, taken 28 days after the second AZD1222 dose. The receptor set was obtained from an adult who received the AZD1222 COVID-19 vaccine.

The rearrangement uses TRBV10-2 and TRBJ1-1; no firm D call. This CDR3 contains 13 residues. With 6 bases removed from V and 1 base from J, the gap between germline ends came to 9 bases. Per germline, CDR1 WSHSY and CDR2 SAAADI. This CDR3 is CASRMAGNTEAFF. The CDR3, as DNA: TGCGCCAGCAGGATGGCGGGGAACACTGAAGCTTTCTTT.

The V and J genes are TRBV4-3 and TRBJ1-5, with no clear D. The CDR3 spans 17 residues. Per germline, CDR1 LGHNA and CDR2 YSLEER. Deletions cut 0 bases from V and 0 bases from J, with 12 bases between. The chain's CDR3 is CASSQDHGVYSNQPQHF. The CDR3 region has the DNA TGCGCCAGCAGCCAAGATCACGGAGTTTATAGCAATCAGCCCCAGCATTTT.

This chain joins TRBV9 and TRBJ1-2, with a possible D match to TRBD1 (6 bases). This CDR3 region has 16 residues. Germline V lookup: CDR1 SGDLS, CDR2 YYNGEE. V was trimmed by 5 bases and J by 4 bases, leaving 21 bases between them. CDR3 nucleotides: TGTGCCAGCAGGCCGAGCCCAGGGGACGCTTCCTATGGCTACACCTTC. Translation: CASRPSPGDASYGYTF.

The chain has TRBV5-4 and TRBJ2-7, with D tentatively TRBD1 or TRBD2 (6 bases each). There are 15 residues in the CDR3. Trimming shortened V by 2 bases and J by 4 bases, and 16 bases separated the two germline ends. Germline values: CDR1 SGHNT, CDR2 YYREEE (reference sequence). In nucleotides, the CDR3 is TGTGCCAGCAGCTTTGACCGGGGGCGCGGGTACGAGCAGTACTTC. Translated, it gives CASSFDRGRGYEQYF. Full variable domain (rest looked up from reference TRBV5-4 and TRBJ2-7): ETGVTQSPTHLIKTRGQQVTLRCSSQSGHNTVSWYQQALGQGPQFIFQYYREEENGRGNFPPRFSGLQFPNYSSELNVNALELDDSALYLCASSFDRGRGYEQYFGPGTRLTVT.

J is TRBJ1-1 and V is TRBV11-2, with D hard to call. CDR1 and CDR2 (germline): SGHAT, FQNNGV. The ends were cut back, 7 bases at V and 6 bases at J, with 12 bases in the middle. The CDR3 consists of 12 residues. The CDR3 loop reads CASTGEFSEAFF. CDR3 bases: TGTGCCAGCACCGGCGAGTTCTCTGAAGCTTTCTTT.

This clone was seen a single time. The gene calls are TRBV13 and TRBJ2-1; 8 bases fit TRBD2. This CDR3 contains 16 residues. Germline V lookup: CDR1 PRHDT, CDR2 FYEKMQ (reference sequence). J gave up 4 bases and V 0 bases, and 5 bases lay outside the gene matches. CDR3 protein: CASSLGRGGGYNEQFF. The CDR3 coding sequence is TGTGCCAGCAGCTTAGGCCGGGGCGGGGGGTACAATGAGCAGTTCTTC.

The chain employs TRBV28 and TRBJ1-2; maybe TRBD1 (5 bases). This CDR3 has 13 residues. V was trimmed by 7 bases and J by 4 bases, leaving 13 bases between them. Germline CDR1 reads MDHEN; CDR2 reads SYDVKM. CDR3 DNA sequence: TGTGCCAGCACTCCAAGGGGACGCTATGGCTACACCTTC. Encoded protein: CASTPRGRYGYTF.

V and J are TRBV5-4 and TRBJ1-2; D possibly corresponds to TRBD1 (5 bases). Trimming removed 2 bases at V and 1 base at J, with 6 bases between. The germline gives CDR1 SGHNT, CDR2 YYREEE (reference sequence). The CDR3 has 13 amino acids. CDR3 protein: CASSFDSNYGYTF. The CDR3 coding sequence is TGTGCCAGCAGCTTCGACAGTAACTATGGCTACACCTTC.

V usage is TRBV6-5 and J usage is TRBJ2-7; no definite D call. The germline V gene has CDR1 MNHEY and CDR2 SVGAGI. Deletions cut 7 bases from V and 0 bases from J, with 10 bases between. CDR3 size: 13 residues. CDR3 sequence reads: CASKGTGSYEQYF. CDR3 in DNA: TGTGCCAGCAAGGGTACCGGCTCCTACGAGCAGTACTTC.

The V gene is TRBV3-1 (or the pseudogene TRBV3-2), the J gene TRBJ2-3; D gene unclear. Trimming shortened V by 0 bases and J by 6 bases, and 4 bases separated the two germline ends. The CDR3 runs to 12 residues. Germline values: CDR1 LGHDT, CDR2 YNNKEL (reference sequence). CDR3 loop: CASSQEADTQYF. CDR3 bases: TGTGCCAGCAGCCAAGAAGCTGATACGCAGTATTTT.

The chain uses TRBV19 and TRBJ2-7, with 10 bases matching TRBD2. The germline V gene has CDR1 LNHDA and CDR2 SQIVND (reference sequence). The CDR3 consists of 14 residues. With 10 bases clipped from V and 2 bases from J, the junction kept 8 bases outside the gene matches. CDR3 residues: CATALAGETYEQYF. In DNA, the CDR3 is TGTGCCACCGCTCTAGCGGGGGAGACCTACGAGCAGTACTTC.

The rearrangement links TRBV7-9 to TRBJ1-6; D not certain. From germline, CDR1 is SEHNR and CDR2 FQNEAQ (reference sequence). The CDR3 extends over 15 amino acids. Trimming removed 5 bases from V and 8 bases from J, with 16 bases in between. The DNA of the CDR3 is TGTGCCAGCAGCCCCAGTGCGGGGTGGGATTCACCCCTCCACTTT. Amino acids: CASSPSAGWDSPLHF.

The chain couples TRBV18 to TRBJ2-1, with 9 positions matching TRBD2. Trimming cost V 3 bases and J 5 bases; bases outside gene matches: 2. The CDR3 loop spans 14 amino acids. Germline CDR1 is KGHSH and CDR2 is LQKENI. The CDR3 nucleotides read TGTGCCAGCTCACCTCGGACTAGCGACAATGAGCAGTTCTTC. This translates into CASSPRTSDNEQFF.

The chain joins TRBV18 to TRBJ2-7; D is unresolved. Germline CDR1 KGHSH, CDR2 LQKENI. The ends were cut back, 3 bases at V and 2 bases at J, with 8 bases in the middle. This CDR3 spans 13 amino acids. CDR3 residues: CASSPDETYEQYF. CDR3 DNA sequence: TGTGCCAGCTCACCGGACGAGACCTACGAGCAGTACTTC.

This chain joins TRBV28 and TRBJ1-2, with 7 bases matching TRBD1. The V gene end was trimmed by 4 bases and the J gene end by 7 bases; junction bases not matched to a gene: 12. CDR3 length: 15 amino acids. Germline CDR1 and CDR2: MDHEN and SYDVKM. CDR3 loop: CASSSLGEGAVGYTF. In nucleotides, the CDR3 is TGTGCCAGCAGTTCCCTCGGAGAGGGGGCGGTTGGCTACACCTTC.

This clone has just a few counts. The chain uses TRBV29-1 and TRBJ2-7, with 10 bases identical to TRBD1. V lost 5 bases, J lost 9 bases, and 7 bases stayed unmatched. The CDR3 contains 12 residues. The germline V gene has CDR1 SQVTM and CDR2 ANQGSEA. Written as DNA, the CDR3 is TGCAGCGTTCCGGGACAGGGGACTGGGCAGTACTTC. This sequence encodes CSVPGQGTGQYF.

As DNA, the CDR3 is TGTGCCAGCAGGGTCGTCTCTGGAAACACCATATATTTT. Its translation: CASRVVSGNTIYF. The chain couples TRBV7-9 to TRBJ1-3; D is undetermined. This CDR3 has 13 residues. Looked up from germline, CDR1 is SEHNR and CDR2 is FQNEAQ (reference sequence). Trimming stripped 6 bases from V and 0 bases from J, with 6 bases between. The whole variable domain, filled in from reference TRBV7-9 and TRBJ1-3, reads DTGVSQNPRHKITKRGQNVTFRCDPISEHNRLYWYRQTLGQGPEFLTYFQNEAQLEKSRLLSDRFSAERPKGSFSTLEIQRTEQGDSAMYLCASRVVSGNTIYFGEGSWLTVV.

This clone turned up a few times. The chain recombines TRBV28 with TRBJ1-5, with D perhaps matching TRBD1 (6 bases). V was trimmed by 5 bases and J by 4 bases, leaving 6 bases between them. This CDR3 comprises 12 residues. Germline loops: CDR1 MDHEN, CDR2 SYDVKM. The CDR3 is CASSQGNQPQHF. DNA of the CDR3: TGTGCCAGCAGTCAGGGGAATCAGCCCCAGCATTTT.

The chain joins TRBV5-1 to TRBJ1-6; tentative D call: TRBD1 (5 bases). CDR3 length: 18 amino acids. Germline-derived CDR1 and CDR2 are SGHRS and YFSETQ. V dropped 3 bases and J dropped 6 bases, with 22 bases sitting between them. The CDR3 region is CASSSTIRGTGINSPLHF. The CDR3, as DNA: TGCGCCAGCAGCTCGACCATAAGAGGGACGGGGATTAATTCACCCCTCCACTTT.

This chain links TRBV9 with TRBJ1-2; TRBD1 is a possible D gene (5 bases). Trimming left V 0 bases short and J 6 bases short, with 15 bases between. The germline V gene has CDR1 SGDLS and CDR2 YYNGEE. CDR3 size: 15 residues. The CDR3: CASSVAPGAWDGYTF. As DNA, the CDR3 is TGTGCCAGCAGCGTAGCTCCCGGGGCTTGGGATGGCTACACCTTC.

This sequence joins TRBV2 and TRBJ1-3; D is undetermined. CDR1 is SNHLY, CDR2 FYNNEI, per germline. The V and J ends lost 8 bases and 4 bases respectively, with 15 bases between them. The CDR3 is made up of 14 amino acids. CDR3: CASGMGTAGNTIYF. DNA of the CDR3: TGTGCCAGCGGAATGGGAACGGCCGGAAACACCATATATTTT.

The CDR3 DNA follows: TGCAGCGTCCGCGACGGGAGCTCCTACAATGAGCAGTTCTTC. Residues: CSVRDGSSYNEQFF. The V gene is TRBV29-1, the J gene TRBJ2-1; D is perhaps TRBD2 (6 bases). V dropped 6 bases and J dropped 0 bases, with 12 bases sitting between them. There are 14 residues in the CDR3. Germline-derived CDR1 and CDR2 are SQVTM and ANQGSEA.

CDR3 sequence reads: CASRDDRANSPLHF. The CDR3 nucleotides are TGTGCCAGCAGAGACGACAGGGCGAATTCACCCCTCCACTTT. V is TRBV6-5 and J is TRBJ1-6; 7 positions agree with TRBD1. The ends lost 6 bases at V and 7 bases at J; junction bases unmatched: 6. Per germline, CDR1 MNHEY and CDR2 SVGAGI. The CDR3 runs to 14 residues.

J is TRBJ1-1 and V is TRBV9; D may be TRBD1 (5 bases). The germline V gene encodes CDR1 SGDLS and CDR2 YYNGEE. The CDR3 consists of 15 residues. The V gene lost 3 bases and the J gene lost 0 bases, with 12 bases spanning the gap. In DNA form, the CDR3 reads TGTGCCAGCAGCGCGAGGGGACGGATGAACACTGAAGCTTTCTTT. It is translated as CASSARGRMNTEAFF.

The chain joins TRBV12-3 or TRBV12-4 to TRBJ1-1; D not resolved. V was pared by 2 bases and J by 2 bases, with 6 bases between. This CDR3 has 13 amino acids. This CDR3 reads CASSLTINTEAFF. The CDR3 coding sequence is TGTGCCAGCAGTTTAACTATAAACACTGAAGCTTTCTTT.

V is TRBV19 and J is TRBJ2-7; D perhaps matches TRBD1 (5 bases). V was cut by 3 bases and J by 2 bases, with 5 bases left in between. The CDR3 sequence is 12 residues long. Per germline, CDR1 LNHDA and CDR2 SQIVND (reference sequence). DNA of the CDR3: TGTGCCAGTAGTATGGGGCCCTACGAGCAGTACTTC. Its protein is CASSMGPYEQYF.

This sequence joins TRBV6-5 and TRBJ1-6; D uncertain. The CDR3 contains 13 residues. The germline V gene has CDR1 MNHEY and CDR2 SVGAGI. Trimming removed 8 bases at V and 6 bases at J, with 11 bases between. This chain's CDR3 is CASLAIPNSPLHF. The CDR3 coding sequence is TGTGCCAGCTTGGCAATCCCTAATTCACCCCTCCACTTT.